This entry is about one TCR beta chain. The antigen is not known. The data derive from a study of shared clonotypes between healthy human individuals. Study-level findings and limits: Blood was the sole source, and tissue repertoires probably differ.

Germline assignment: CDR1 MGHRA and CDR2 YSYEKL. With V trimmed by 1 base and J by 3 bases, 5 bases remained unmatched. The CDR3 covers 15 residues. As processed by the authors: With immunoSEQ giving junction-only sequences and no quality scores, filtering differed. Sequenced by immunoSEQ multiplex PCR; TCRdb stores in-frame clones only, minus some. V and J calls and clone size are as listed in that table; D and trimming were resolved from the DNA. The top ten hold more than 0.85% of the sample, which has about 1.1 million clones, around 77% seen once. The receptor's source is a man between 18 and 29 years old in good health. Some clones in this sample may be carry-over from other donors' samples. This chain connects TRBV4-1 to TRBJ2-7; 8 nucleotides match TRBD1. The sequencing input was memory CD4+ T cells from PBMCs. As to subset: CD45RA-negative fraction. DNA of the CDR3: TGCGCCAGCAGCCAAGTCCAGGGGGCTATCTACGAGCAGTACTTC. It specifies CASSQVQGAIYEQYF.